The rows below give T cell receptor beta chains drawn from one sample of a study of cytomegalovirus exposure and HLA in healthy donors. Libraries were prepared by immunoSEQ multiplex PCR; TCRdb keeps only in-frame clonotypes and omits some of them. Seen here are approximately 300,000 clones, 80% to 90% observed once, and the top ten hold around 0.84%. Input material: PBMCs. The receptors here all came from a woman under 30 in good health and CMV-seronegative. CDR3s include the opening cysteine and the closing phenylalanine or tryptophan. D genes are given only for firm matches. Expanded clones get a size class; other rows say once, few or many, or leave the size out.

>TRBV9|TRBJ2-2|NA|NA
CASSVVAGLNTGELFF
TGTGCCAGCAGCGTTGTGGCGGGGTTGAACACCGGGGAGCTGTTTTTT
>TRBV5-6|TRBJ1-2|TRBD1|NA
CASSSRTGAGNYGYTF
TGTGCCAGCAGCTCGCGGACAGGGGCCGGGAACTATGGCTACACCTTC
>TRBV27|TRBJ2-1|NA|NA
CASRAAGSYNEQFF
TGTGCCAGCAGGGCAGCGGGCTCCTACAATGAGCAGTTCTTC
>TRBV2|TRBJ2-2|NA|once
CARKIVSGELFF
TGTGCCAGGAAGATAGTAAGCGGGGAGCTGTTTTTT
>TRBV11-2|TRBJ1-1|TRBD1|NA
CASSLVGTAAEAFF
TGTGCCAGCAGCTTAGTCGGGACAGCTGCTGAAGCTTTCTTT
>TRBV9|TRBJ2-2|TRBD2|NA
CASSVFSSGGAGELFF
TGTGCCAGCAGCGTCTTCTCTAGCGGAGGCGCCGGGGAGCTGTTTTTT
>TRBV4-2|TRBJ1-5|NA|NA
CASSQESGGAGGNQPQHF
TGTGCCAGCAGCCAAGAGTCGGGTGGGGCAGGGGGCAATCAGCCCCAGCATTTT
>TRBV5-4|TRBJ2-5|NA|NA
CASSLANWETQYF
TGTGCCAGCAGCTTGGCCAACTGGGAGACCCAGTACTTC
>TRBV25-1|TRBJ1-3|TRBD1|NA
CASSESDRGPGNTIYF
TGTGCCAGCAGTGAATCGGACAGGGGGCCCGGAAACACCATATATTTT
>TRBV2|TRBJ2-7|TRBD2|NA
CASSGGEGEQYF
TGTGCCAGCAGTGGAGGGGAGGGGGAGCAGTACTTC
>TRBV19|TRBJ1-1|NA|NA
CASSINSVNTEAFF
TGTGCCAGTAGTATAAATTCGGTGAACACTGAAGCTTTCTTT
>TRBV7-7|TRBJ2-5|NA|NA
CASSPGTPQETQYF
TGTGCTAGCAGCCCGGGGACACCTCAAGAGACCCAGTACTTC
>TRBV7-2|TRBJ1-3|TRBD1|NA
CASSQTGNGNTIYF
TGTGCCAGCAGCCAGACAGGGAATGGAAACACCATATATTTT
>TRBV5-1|TRBJ2-5|NA|NA
CASSSGTTRETQYF
TGCGCCAGCAGCTCTGGGACAACCCGAGAGACCCAGTACTTC
>TRBV7-9|TRBJ2-2|NA|NA
CASSLDISNTGELFF
TGTGCCAGCAGCTTGGACATATCGAACACCGGGGAGCTGTTTTTT
>TRBV7-8|TRBJ2-3|NA|NA
CASTNPGDTQYF
TGTGCCAGCACGAACCCCGGGGATACGCAGTATTTT
>TRBV9|TRBJ2-5|TRBD2|NA
CASSPRLAGDETQYF
TGTGCCAGCAGCCCCCGGCTAGCGGGAGACGAGACCCAGTACTTC
>TRBV19|TRBJ2-7|NA|NA
CASRAGNRYEQYF
TGTGCCAGTAGGGCAGGGAATAGGTACGAGCAGTACTTC
>TRBV2|TRBJ2-2|TRBD2|NA
CASSEEASGFTGELFF
TGTGCCAGCAGTGAAGAGGCTAGCGGGTTTACCGGGGAGCTGTTTTTT
>TRBV4-2|TRBJ2-2|NA|NA
CASSQEAARSVFGELFF
TGTGCCAGCAGCCAAGAGGCCGCCAGGTCGGTCTTCGGGGAGCTGTTTTTT
>TRBV19|TRBJ2-1|TRBD2|NA
CASSIQLAGGPNEQFF
TGTGCCAGTAGTATCCAACTAGCGGGAGGGCCCAATGAGCAGTTCTTC
>TRBV9|TRBJ2-1|TRBD2|NA
CASSVGLAGAHNEQFF
TGTGCCAGCAGCGTAGGTTTAGCGGGAGCCCACAATGAGCAGTTCTTC
>TRBV4-1|TRBJ1-1|NA|NA
CASSQDRVPGNTEAFF
TGCGCCAGCAGCCAAGATAGAGTCCCAGGGAACACTGAAGCTTTCTTT
>TRBV7-2|TRBJ2-2|NA|NA
CASSLEGVGTGELFF
TGTGCCAGCAGCTTAGAAGGGGTTGGAACCGGGGAGCTGTTTTTT
>TRBV19|TRBJ2-7|TRBD1|once
CASSGQGRSYEQYF
TGTGCCAGTAGTGGACAGGGGAGGTCCTACGAGCAGTACTTC
>TRBV28|TRBJ2-7|TRBD1|NA
CASSYKIGTGGVEQYF
TGTGCCAGCAGCTATAAGATCGGGACAGGGGGCGTCGAGCAGTACTTC
>TRBV6-1|TRBJ1-2|NA|NA
CASIQQIRYGYTF
TGTGCCAGCATACAGCAGATACGCTATGGCTACACCTTC
>TRBV5-4|TRBJ2-7|TRBD2|NA
CASSWSGSTYEQYF
TGTGCCAGCAGCTGGAGCGGGAGTACCTACGAGCAGTACTTC
>TRBV28|TRBJ2-1|NA|NA
CASTLATDAPNEQFF
TGTGCCAGCACCCTAGCTACAGACGCTCCCAATGAGCAGTTCTTC
>TRBV15|TRBJ2-2|TRBD2|NA
CATSRGGEGEFTGELFF
TGTGCCACCAGCAGAGGAGGGGAGGGCGAGTTCACCGGGGAGCTGTTTTTT
>TRBV27|TRBJ1-5|NA|NA
CASSGRDSYNQPQHF
TGTGCCAGCAGTGGCCGGGACTCCTACAATCAGCCCCAGCATTTT
>TRBV4-1|TRBJ1-3|NA|NA
CASRATGSGNTIYF
TGCGCCAGCAGGGCAACAGGGTCTGGAAACACCATATATTTT